Included here is one TCR beta chain sequence, with context. This sample is part of a study of CXCR3-negative and CXCR3-positive naive CD8 T cells. This CDR3 region has 16 residues. Germline V lookup: CDR1 SQVTM, CDR2 ANQGSEA. Through 5' RACE with UMI labels, the TRB cDNA libraries were prepared. With the 5' RACE reads reprocessed, TCRdb shows one record per CDR3 protein and no DNA. In all, the sample yields fewer than 55,000 distinct CDR3 sequences. The V call is TRBV29-1, the J call TRBJ2-2; the TCRdb D gene call, TRBD1, has no DNA to confirm it. Sequenced input: naive CXCR3- CD8+ T cells from blood. Subset defined: CD45RO-CCR7+CD27+CD95- naive CD8+ T cells lacking CXCR3 (TNR3-). This receptor was obtained from a human donor in good health. Some clones in this sample may be carry-over from other donors' samples. The CDR3 here is CSVEGGTGGLEGELFF.